The sequence of this TCR beta chain was determined in a study of T cells in Graves' hyperthyroidism and ophthalmopathy. Deletions cut 1 base from V and 4 bases from J, with 8 bases between. This CDR3 has 13 amino acids. From germline, CDR1 is SGDLS and CDR2 YYNGEE. Amplification targeted TCR beta CDR3 regions from RNA transcripts. HTBI primers were employed in a first-round RT-PCR of the TCR CDR3. TCRdb analysed the multiplex PCR reads with MiXCR anew, one entry per CDR3 protein. Altogether 750,000 to 900,000 distinct CDR3 sequences are present, over 35% being singletons, with the ten largest covering 8% to 9%.

The clonotype was recovered from a young man with Graves' hyperthyroidism. The J gene is TRBJ2-5, the V gene TRBV9; D may be TRBD2 (7 bases). Sequencing used blood. The CDR3 sequence: CASSVRGGETQYF. The CDR3 coding sequence is TGTGCCAGCAGCGTAAGGGGGGGAGAGACCCAGTACTTC. The variable domain in full, completed from reference TRBV9 and TRBJ2-5, reads DSGVTQTPKHLITATGQRVTLRCSPRSGDLSVYWYQQSLDQGLQFLIQYYNGEERAKGNILERFSAQQFPDLHSELNLSSLELGDSALYFCASSVRGGETQYFGPGTRLLVL.